The entry that follows covers one TCR beta chain sequence. Different DNA sequences within this sample yield the same CDR3. The sample belongs to a study of blood T cell repertoires in COVID-19. TCRdb's table, derived via immunoSEQ multiplex PCR, lists solely in-frame clones and lacks some. The profile shows around 470,000 clones, 80% to 95% of them singletons. This CDR3 is 13 amino acids long. Trimming left V 3 bases short and J 6 bases short, with 9 bases between. The chain carries TRBV12-3 or TRBV12-4 and TRBJ1-5; D remains unclear. This clonotype was obtained from a man younger than 35 who had recovered from COVID-19. Sequenced input: PBMCs or T cells enriched from blood (not recorded which). In DNA, the CDR3 is TGTGCCAGCAGTTTTAGTGGGAGTCAGCCCCAGCATTTT. Translating gives CASSFSGSQPQHF.